The 11 T cell receptor beta chains below come from one sample, sequenced in a study of blood T cell repertoires in COVID-19. Produced via immunoSEQ multiplex PCR; TCRdb's table is partial and in-frame only. The repertoire has 30,000 to 45,000 clones, approximately 80% of them found once; the top ten carry around 15%. Material: peripheral blood. These TCRs come from a human donor in a cohort sampled during active COVID-19.

J is TRBJ1-4 and V is TRBV3-1 (or the pseudogene TRBV3-2), with TRBD1 identical over 9 bases. Germline-derived CDR1 and CDR2 are LGHDT and YNNKEL (reference sequence). V gave up 0 bases and J gave up 6 bases; unmatched junction bases: 2. The CDR3 sequence is 15 residues long. This CDR3 reads CASSQEGQGYEKLFF. The CDR3 DNA follows: TGTGCCAGCAGCCAAGAGGGACAGGGATATGAAAAACTGTTTTTT.

The DNA for the CDR3 is TGTGCCAGCAGTGTAGAGAGAAACACTGAAGCTTTCTTT. Its protein product is CASSVERNTEAFF. The chain employs TRBV25-1 and TRBJ1-1, with no clear D. The CDR3 is made up of 13 amino acids. Trimming took off 4 bases at V and 2 bases at J, with 8 bases between the two ends. CDR1 is MGHDK, CDR2 SYGVNS, per germline.

V gene TRBV3-1 (or the pseudogene TRBV3-2) combines with J gene TRBJ2-5; D might be TRBD2 (6 bases). Germline loops: CDR1 LGHDT, CDR2 YNNKEL (reference sequence). CDR3 length: 16 amino acids. The V end lost 1 base, the J end lost 4 bases, and 16 bases lay between the germline ends. This CDR3 reads CASSQGSGVGGETQYF. DNA for the CDR3: TGTGCCAGCAGCCAAGGTTCGGGGGTAGGAGGAGAGACCCAGTACTTC.

The V and J genes are TRBV27 and TRBJ1-6; D possibly corresponds to TRBD1 (5 bases). From germline, CDR1 is MNHEY and CDR2 SMNVEV (reference sequence). V lost 10 bases and J lost 0, with 16 bases in between. This CDR3 region has 16 residues. The CDR3 nucleotides are TGTGCCACCTCGCGTGGGGCGTACTCCTATAATTCACCCCTCCACTTT. It yields the protein CATSRGAYSYNSPLHF.

V gene TRBV27 combines with J gene TRBJ2-7, with a weak D call TRBD2 (5 bases). CDR3 length: 13 amino acids. Deletions cut 3 bases from V and 6 bases from J, with 12 bases between. Germline V lookup: CDR1 MNHEY, CDR2 SMNVEV (reference sequence). The CDR3 bases are TGTGCCAGCAGTTTGGCGGGCAGGTTCGAGCAGTACTTC. Translated: CASSLAGRFEQYF.

The chain combines TRBV28 with TRBJ2-5, with 9 bases matching TRBD1. The CDR3 runs to 16 residues. Germline values: CDR1 MDHEN, CDR2 SYDVKM. V was clipped by 5 bases and J by 4 bases; unmatched bases: 11. The CDR3 DNA follows: TGTGCCAGCAGTGTATCGACAGGGGGATGGATAGAGACCCAGTACTTC. Amino acids: CASSVSTGGWIETQYF.

This clone was seen once. The CDR3 DNA sequence: TGTGCCAGCAGCTTTTCACGTCTAGCGATGGAGACCCAGTACTTC. It codes for CASSFSRLAMETQYF. This rearrangement joins TRBV12-1 to TRBJ2-5; the table's D gene call, TRBD2, was not cross checked with the DNA. TRBV12-1 is an annotated pseudogene. The CDR3 is 15 residues long.

The chain has TRBV7-3 and TRBJ2-3; D call uncertain. Between the trimmed V and J ends, which lost 3 bases and 6 bases, there was a span of 7 bases. Germline loops: CDR1 SGHTA, CDR2 FQGTGA. This CDR3 contains 12 residues. The CDR3 nucleotides are TGTGCCAGCAGCTTCGACTCGGATACGCAGTATTTT. Translated: CASSFDSDTQYF. The complete variable domain, with remaining parts taken from reference TRBV7-3 and TRBJ2-3, reads GAGVSQTPSNKVTEKGKYVELRCDPISGHTALYWYRQSLGQGPEFLIYFQGTGAADDSGLPNDRFFAVRPEGSVSTLKIQRTERGDSAVYLCASSFDSDTQYFGPGTRLTVL.

The chain is built from TRBV28 and TRBJ1-2; 8 nucleotides line up with TRBD1. This CDR3 is 15 amino acids long. Trimming took 9 bases from V and 4 from J; bases not matched to a gene: 13. Germline V CDR1 and CDR2: MDHEN, SYDVKM. The DNA for the CDR3 is TGTGCCAGTAATCCCGGGACAGGAGGTGGCTATGGCTACACCTTC. Translation gives CASNPGTGGGYGYTF.

This clone was seen a single time. The chain carries TRBV10-2 and TRBJ2-7, with a weak D call TRBD2 (6 bases). Germline V gene sequence: CDR1 WSHSY, CDR2 SAAADI. V was cut by 0 bases and J by 6 bases, with 18 bases left in between. The CDR3 is 16 amino acids. The CDR3 region is CASSESGGDVKGEQYF. The CDR3 bases are TGCGCCAGCAGTGAGTCGGGGGGTGACGTTAAGGGCGAGCAGTACTTC.

The rearrangement uses TRBV5-6 and TRBJ1-5; no clear D. Germline V gives CDR1 SGHDT, CDR2 YYEEEE. The CDR3 loop spans 15 amino acids. Trimming left V 4 bases short and J 4 bases short, with 15 bases between. DNA for the CDR3: TGTGCCAGCAGCCCTTCCGGTATTGGTAATCAGCCCCAGCATTTT. Translating gives CASSPSGIGNQPQHF.